One and the same sample provided the 22 T cell receptor beta chains below, sequenced in a study of shared clonotypes between healthy human individuals. The table came from immunoSEQ multiplex PCR; TCRdb's copy has only in-frame clones and leaves some out. The sample contains about 320,000 clones, 87% of which appear only once. The sequenced sample consisted of memory CD8+ T cells sorted from blood. Regarding subset: CD45RO+ cells pooled with CCR7-negative TemRA cells. Receptors were obtained from a man between 18 and 29 years old in good health.

This clone was seen more than once but under ten times. The gene calls are TRBV7-9 and TRBJ2-3, with a tentative D call TRBD2 (6 bases). Trimming took off 6 bases at V and 5 bases at J, with 15 bases between the two ends. CDR1 is SEHNR, CDR2 FQNEAQ, per germline (reference sequence). This CDR3 comprises 14 residues. The CDR3 loop is CASSLVDGGDTQYF. The CDR3 bases are TGTGCCAGCAGTTTGGTAGACGGGGGAGATACGCAGTATTTT.

This clone was counted once. This chain joins TRBV18 and TRBJ1-2; TRBD1 might be the D (5 bases). The CDR3 is made up of 13 amino acids. Trimming took 0 bases from V and 4 from J, leaving 6 bases between them. CDR1 is KGHSH, CDR2 LQKENI, per germline. This chain's CDR3 is CASSPPTVYGYTF. The CDR3, as DNA: TGTGCCAGCTCACCACCGACAGTCTATGGCTACACCTTC.

The chain combines TRBV2 with TRBJ2-5, with 8 bases aligning to TRBD2. CDR3 length: 15 residues. The germline V gene has CDR1 SNHLY and CDR2 FYNNEI. V lost 2 bases to trimming and J lost 1 base; unmatched junction nucleotides: 3. The CDR3 DNA reads as TGTGCCAGCAGTGAAATTAGCGGGGTCCAAGAGACCCAGTACTTC. Translating gives CASSEISGVQETQYF.

This clone has a handful of counts. The chain joins TRBV27 to TRBJ2-5; 7 bases match TRBD1. Germline-derived CDR1 and CDR2 are MNHEY and SMNVEV (reference sequence). V dropped 7 bases and J dropped 1; count of bases not matched to a gene: 12. The CDR3 is made up of 16 amino acids. CDR3 protein: CASTPGTDYAQETQYF. As DNA, the CDR3 is TGTGCCAGCACCCCCGGGACAGATTATGCCCAAGAGACCCAGTACTTC.

The rearrangement uses TRBV7-9 and TRBJ2-7; either TRBD1 or TRBD2 may fit D (5 bases each). CDR1 and CDR2 from the germline V gene are SEHNR and FQNEAQ (reference sequence). Trimming took off 1 base at V and 0 bases at J, with 13 bases between the two ends. The CDR3 covers 16 residues. CDR3 sequence (DNA): TGTGCCAGCAGCTTAGGAGGGGCCCATAGCTCCTACGAGCAGTACTTC. Translated: CASSLGGAHSSYEQYF. The complete variable domain, with remaining parts taken from reference TRBV7-9 and TRBJ2-7, reads DTGVSQNPRHKITKRGQNVTFRCDPISEHNRLYWYRQTLGQGPEFLTYFQNEAQLEKSRLLSDRFSAERPKGSFSTLEIQRTEQGDSAMYLCASSLGGAHSSYEQYFGPGTRLTVT.

This sequence joins TRBV4-1 and TRBJ2-7, with 8 bases that match TRBD2. With 4 bases clipped from V and 6 bases from J, the junction kept 20 bases outside the gene matches. The CDR3 has 18 residues. Germline CDR1 and CDR2: MGHRA and YSYEKL. This CDR3 is CASSPRTRGIGGASEQYF. The DNA for the CDR3 is TGCGCCAGCAGCCCGCGGACTAGGGGTATCGGGGGGGCGAGCGAGCAGTACTTC.

The V call is TRBV27, the J call TRBJ2-2, with 7 bases aligning to TRBD1. This CDR3 contains 15 residues. J lost 7 bases, V lost 5 bases, and 10 bases had no gene match. Germline V gene data show CDR1 as MNHEY and CDR2 as SMNVEV (reference sequence). The CDR3: CASSPTQGYGGELFF. CDR3 coding DNA: TGTGCCAGCAGTCCCACACAGGGGTACGGCGGGGAGCTGTTTTTT.

J is TRBJ1-4 and V is TRBV5-1; unclear D gene. This CDR3 has 12 residues. Germline V lookup: CDR1 SGHRS, CDR2 YFSETQ. Trimming removed 2 bases from V and 4 bases from J, with 3 bases in between. The chain's CDR3 is CASSFDNEKLFF. CDR3 sequence (DNA): TGCGCCAGCAGCTTTGATAATGAAAAACTGTTTTTT.

This chain uses TRBV5-1 with TRBJ1-5; 7 bases match TRBD1. Germline CDR1 is SGHRS and CDR2 is YFSETQ. V trimming: 3 bases; J trimming: 3 bases; junction bases outside the gene matches: 3. The CDR3 totals 14 residues. CDR3 region: CASSSGQPNQPQHF. CDR3 nucleotides: TGCGCCAGCAGCTCGGGACAGCCCAATCAGCCCCAGCATTTT.

V and J are TRBV11-2 and TRBJ2-3; unclear D gene. V was clipped by 6 bases and J by 4 bases, with 11 bases between them. Per germline, CDR1 SGHAT and CDR2 FQNNGV. This CDR3 has 13 amino acids. CDR3 in amino acids: CASRPFASDTQYF. The CDR3 DNA follows: TGTGCCAGCAGGCCTTTTGCATCAGATACGCAGTATTTT.

This sequence joins TRBV7-2 and TRBJ1-5; 8 nucleotides align to TRBD1. The germline gives CDR1 SGHTA, CDR2 FQGNSA. The length of the CDR3 is 14 residues. The trim removed 6 bases at V and 2 bases at J, leaving 3 bases unmatched. Here the CDR3 reads CASSKTGGNQPQHF. The CDR3 DNA sequence: TGTGCCAGCAGTAAGACAGGGGGCAATCAGCCCCAGCATTTT.

V is TRBV6-1 and J is TRBJ1-2, with D possibly matching TRBD1 (5 bases). V dropped 4 bases and J dropped 6 bases, with 18 bases sitting between them. The germline V gene has CDR1 MNHNS and CDR2 SASEGT. The CDR3 is 15 amino acids. DNA of the CDR3: TGTGCCAGCAGTGGATGGGAACAGCCAGGGCATGGCTACACCTTC. The encoded protein is CASSGWEQPGHGYTF.

The V and J genes are TRBV16 and TRBJ2-7; D may match TRBD1 or TRBD2 (7 bases each). Trimming removed 0 bases at V and 6 bases at J, with 18 bases between. Germline-derived CDR1 and CDR2 are KGHSY and FQNENV. The CDR3 consists of 16 residues. The chain's CDR3 is CASSQSAGARGSEQYF. In DNA, the CDR3 is TGTGCCAGCAGCCAATCGGCGGGGGCCAGGGGGAGCGAGCAGTACTTC.

This clone was counted a single time. This CDR3 is also generated by other DNA sequences in the sample. This chain uses TRBV4-1 with TRBJ2-3, with D maybe TRBD2 (5 bases). Between the trimmed V and J ends, which lost 1 base and 0 bases, there was a span of 5 bases. Germline V gene sequence: CDR1 MGHRA, CDR2 YSYEKL. The CDR3 contains 14 residues. The CDR3 loop reads CASSQAGSTDTQYF. Here the CDR3 DNA reads TGCGCCAGCAGCCAAGCGGGGAGCACAGATACGCAGTATTTT.

This clone has just a few counts. V usage is TRBV5-1 and J usage is TRBJ2-7; D is undetermined. Germline V gene sequence: CDR1 SGHRS, CDR2 YFSETQ. V lost 1 base, J lost 3 bases, and 8 bases lay in between. This CDR3 contains 13 residues. As DNA, the CDR3 is TGCGCCAGCAGCTTGTACACAGTCTACGAGCAGTACTTC. Protein: CASSLYTVYEQYF. Variable domain in full (rest from reference TRBV5-1 and TRBJ2-7): KAGVTQTPRYLIKTRGQQVTLSCSPISGHRSVSWYQQTPGQGLQFLFEYFSETQRNKGNFPGRFSGRQFSNSRSEMNVSTLELGDSALYLCASSLYTVYEQYFGPGTRLTVT.

J is TRBJ2-7 and V is TRBV2, with D perhaps TRBD1 or TRBD2 (5 bases each). From germline, CDR1 is SNHLY and CDR2 FYNNEI. V lost 2 bases, J lost 2 bases, and 7 bases lay in between. This CDR3 contains 13 residues. CDR3 in DNA: TGTGCCAGCAGTGAAACGGGACCCTACGAGCAGTACTTC. Translated, it gives CASSETGPYEQYF.

The V call is TRBV11-3, the J call TRBJ2-7; D is ambiguous. CDR1 SGHNT and CDR2 YENEEA come from the germline V gene. Trimming took 1 base from V and 4 from J, leaving 8 bases between them. This CDR3 region has 13 residues. CDR3 loop: CASSLGLFYEQYF. The CDR3 DNA sequence: TGTGCCAGCAGCTTAGGGTTATTTTACGAGCAGTACTTC.

This chain uses TRBV20-1 with TRBJ1-1; D unresolved. The CDR3 extends over 11 amino acids. Germline-derived CDR1 and CDR2 are DFQATT and SNEGSKA (reference sequence). Trimming removed 6 bases at V and 7 bases at J, with 12 bases between. The CDR3 protein is CSARRGFEAFF. As DNA, the CDR3 is TGCAGTGCGAGACGGGGATTTGAAGCTTTCTTT.

The chain recombines TRBV5-4 with TRBJ2-2, with 13 bases matching TRBD2. This CDR3 region has 18 residues. Germline CDR1 SGHNT, CDR2 YYREEE (reference sequence). V was clipped by 3 bases and J by 0 bases; unmatched bases: 5. In DNA, the CDR3 is TGTGCCAGCAGCTCCGGACTAGCGGGGGAGCCGAACACCGGGGAGCTGTTTTTT. It encodes CASSSGLAGEPNTGELFF. The variable domain in full, with the rest retrieved from reference TRBV5-4 and TRBJ2-2, is ETGVTQSPTHLIKTRGQQVTLRCSSQSGHNTVSWYQQALGQGPQFIFQYYREEENGRGNFPPRFSGLQFPNYSSELNVNALELDDSALYLCASSSGLAGEPNTGELFFGEGSRLTVL.

Of note for this clone: An end of the junction differs from the germline gene, which may be a read error. V is TRBV6-1 and J is TRBJ1-1, with no clear D. Germline V gene sequence: CDR1 MNHNS, CDR2 SASEGT. This CDR3 region has 16 residues. The CDR3 loop reads CASSEEPLDLNTEAFF. CDR3 DNA sequence: TGTGCCAGCAGTGAAGAACCGCTTGACTTGAACACTGAGGCTTTCTTT.

This chain connects TRBV2 to TRBJ1-3; no definite D call. Trimming left V 8 bases short and J 4 bases short, with 12 bases between. Looked up from germline, CDR1 is SNHLY and CDR2 is FYNNEI. CDR3 length: 13 residues. CDR3 bases: TGTGCCAGCTCCGGAGGAGAAGGAAACACCATATATTTT. This gives the protein CASSGGEGNTIYF.

V usage is TRBV27 and J usage is TRBJ2-7, with 7 positions matching TRBD1. The germline V gene encodes CDR1 MNHEY and CDR2 SMNVEV (reference sequence). The V gene end was trimmed by 0 bases and the J gene end by 5 bases; junction bases not matched to a gene: 7. The CDR3 has 15 residues. CDR3 bases: TGTGCCAGCAGTTTATCGAGGGGAACAGGGGACGAGCAGTACTTC. Translation: CASSLSRGTGDEQYF.